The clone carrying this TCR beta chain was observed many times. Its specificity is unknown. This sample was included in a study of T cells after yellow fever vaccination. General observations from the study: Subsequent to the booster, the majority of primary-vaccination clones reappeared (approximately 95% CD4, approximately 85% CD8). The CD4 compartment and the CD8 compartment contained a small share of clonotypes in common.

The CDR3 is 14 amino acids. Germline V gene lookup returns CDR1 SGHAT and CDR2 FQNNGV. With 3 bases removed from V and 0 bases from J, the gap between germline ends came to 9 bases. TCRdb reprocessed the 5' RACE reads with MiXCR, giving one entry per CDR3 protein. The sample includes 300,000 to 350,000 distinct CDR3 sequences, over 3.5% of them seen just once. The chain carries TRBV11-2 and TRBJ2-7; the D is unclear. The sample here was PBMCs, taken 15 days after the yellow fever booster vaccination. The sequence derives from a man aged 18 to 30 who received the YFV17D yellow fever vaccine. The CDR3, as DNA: TGTGCCAGCAGCTTCCCGGTGAGCTCCTACGAGCAGTACTTC. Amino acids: CASSFPVSSYEQYF.